These 6 T cell receptor beta chains share one sample of origin, sequenced in a study of OX40 agonist ivuxolimab in advanced cancers. TCRdb's table, derived via immunoSEQ multiplex PCR, lists solely in-frame clones and lacks some. The sample includes around 63,000 clones, 75% to 90% of them seen just once. Sequencing used CD4+ or CD8+ T cells sorted from blood, obtained in a trial of the OX40 agonist ivuxolimab. The receptors derive from an adult with an advanced solid tumor such as melanoma, head and neck, liver or kidney cancer.

The chain joins TRBV14 to TRBJ1-4, with D hard to call. The CDR3 is made up of 16 amino acids. Trimming took 4 bases from V and 3 from J, leaving 15 bases between them. Germline CDR1 is SGHDN and CDR2 is FVKESK. CDR3 in amino acids: CASSPYLREANEKLFF. The CDR3 coding sequence is TGTGCCAGCAGCCCCTATTTGAGGGAAGCTAATGAAAAACTGTTTTTT.

The chain employs TRBV5-4 and TRBJ1-2, with TRBD1 identical over 10 bases. In germline, CDR1 is SGHNT, CDR2 YYREEE (reference sequence). V shed 5 bases, J shed 4 bases, and the junction held 5 bases outside the gene matches. The length of the CDR3 is 14 residues. This CDR3 is CASRTGTGAYGYTF. The CDR3 nucleotides are TGTGCCAGCAGAACCGGGACAGGGGCCTATGGCTACACCTTC.

The chain combines TRBV28 with TRBJ1-5; no definite D call. Germline values: CDR1 MDHEN, CDR2 SYDVKM. The CDR3 sequence is 12 residues long. Trimming took off 4 bases at V and 8 bases at J, with 9 bases between the two ends. CDR3 sequence: CASSSPGEPQHF. The CDR3 region has the DNA TGTGCCAGCAGTTCCCCTGGGGAGCCCCAGCATTTT.

As DNA, the CDR3 is TGCGCCAGCAGCCGGAGGAGCGGGGCCAACGTCCTGACTTTC. Translated: CASSRRSGANVLTF. The rearrangement links TRBV5-1 to TRBJ2-6; tentative D call: TRBD2 (5 bases). V dropped 4 bases and J dropped 4 bases, with 9 bases sitting between them. CDR3 size: 14 residues. Germline assignment: CDR1 SGHRS and CDR2 YFSETQ.

This sequence joins TRBV9 and TRBJ2-7; maybe TRBD1 (6 bases). The CDR3 sequence is 18 residues long. CDR1 and CDR2 (germline): SGDLS, YYNGEE. Trimming took 0 bases from V and 2 from J, leaving 21 bases between them. The CDR3 DNA reads TGTGCCAGCAGCGTAGGCCCTAATGCAGGGGACATTACCTACGAGCAGTACTTC. It codes for CASSVGPNAGDITYEQYF.

V gene TRBV6-4 combines with J gene TRBJ2-2; 7 nucleotides match TRBD1. Germline CDR1 MRHNA, CDR2 SNTAGT. CDR3 length: 14 amino acids. V lost 8 bases and J lost 4; bases outside the gene matches: 7. The CDR3: CASRGQAGTGELFF. CDR3 nucleotide sequence: TGTGCCAGCCGAGGACAGGCGGGCACCGGGGAGCTGTTTTTT.